The sequence of this TCR beta chain was determined in a study of blood T cell repertoires in COVID-19. The assay was immunoSEQ multiplex PCR, and TCRdb's table has in-frame clones only and misses some. The sample includes 70,000 or so clones, 80% to 90% of them seen just once. The sequence derives from a man aged 70-80 years with active or convalescent COVID-19. The sample consisted of peripheral blood.

This CDR3 is CASSPGTSGARYNEQFF. Written as DNA, the CDR3 is TGTGCCAGCAGCCCAGGGACTAGCGGGGCGCGTTACAATGAGCAGTTCTTC. This chain links TRBV6-2 or TRBV6-3 with TRBJ2-1; 13 bases agree with TRBD2. V shed 6 bases, J shed 4 bases, and the junction held 9 bases outside the gene matches. Germline values: CDR1 MNHEY, CDR2 SVGEGT. The CDR3 loop spans 17 amino acids.